Each of the 21 T cell receptor beta chains below was sequenced from the same sample in a study of identical twins. One entry per CDR3 protein, called by TCRdb with MiXCR from the 5' RACE reads. The sample includes hundreds of thousands of distinct CDR3 sequences, less than 25% of them seen just once. The same sample was also used in a study of T cells expressing NK-cell markers.

Sequenced input: CD4+ T cells sorted from blood. Receptor source: a woman aged 18 to 35 in good health.

The chain couples TRBV7-9 to TRBJ2-1; D might be TRBD1 or TRBD2, each matching 5 bases. Germline V gene data show CDR1 as SEHNR and CDR2 as FQNEAQ (reference sequence). The CDR3 is made up of 15 amino acids. With 7 bases removed from V and 7 bases from J, the gap between germline ends came to 20 bases. The CDR3 region is CASTPRGASYNEQFF. The CDR3 nucleotides are TGTGCCAGCACCCCCAGAGGGGCTAGCTATAATGAGCAGTTCTTC.

This rearrangement joins TRBV29-1 to TRBJ1-2; a possible D gene is TRBD1 (6 bases). Germline V lookup: CDR1 SQVTM, CDR2 ANQGSEA. V was pared by 4 bases and J by 4 bases, with 16 bases between. The CDR3 has 14 amino acids. This CDR3 reads CSVVPNRAGYGYTF. The CDR3 DNA follows: TGCAGCGTTGTACCTAACAGGGCTGGCTATGGCTACACCTTC.

The V gene is TRBV21-1, the J gene TRBJ2-3; the table's D gene call, TRBD1, was not cross checked with the DNA. TRBV21-1 is shown as a pseudogene. The CDR3 extends over 21 amino acids. In nucleotides, the CDR3 is TGTGCCAGCAGCAAAGAGGGCAGGGACGAAGACCTTAACTATAGCACAGATACGCAGTATTTT. Translating gives CASSKEGRDEDLNYSTDTQYF.

This clonotype showed up just a few times. CDR3 sequence reads: CSVTPGGLEQYF. Here the CDR3 DNA reads TGCAGCGTAACTCCAGGGGGCCTCGAGCAGTACTTC. This chain links TRBV29-1 with TRBJ2-7, with 8 bases that match TRBD1. The trim removed 6 bases at V and 6 bases at J, leaving 7 bases unmatched. Germline V gene data show CDR1 as SQVTM and CDR2 as ANQGSEA. The CDR3 extends over 12 amino acids.

The chain joins TRBV6-2 or TRBV6-3 to TRBJ2-1, with 7 bases lining up with TRBD1. CDR1 is MNHEY and CDR2 is SVGEGT in the germline V gene. Trimming at V came to 4 bases and at J to 6 bases, leaving 6 bases not matched to a gene. The length of the CDR3 is 14 residues. Here the CDR3 reads CASSWGQSFNEQFF. CDR3 nucleotide sequence: TGTGCCAGCAGTTGGGGACAGAGTTTCAATGAGCAGTTCTTC.

This clonotype occurred a few times. The gene calls are TRBV12-3 or TRBV12-4 and TRBJ2-2; unclear D gene. The CDR3 consists of 15 residues. The germline V and J ends were trimmed by 4 bases and 1 base, with 10 bases remaining between them. In nucleotides, the CDR3 is TGTGCCAGCAGTTGGACCGTGTTGAACACCGGGGAGCTGTTTTTT. Residues: CASSWTVLNTGELFF.

This rearrangement joins TRBV12-3 or TRBV12-4 to TRBJ1-6, with 7 positions matching TRBD1. After removal of 3 bases from V and 8 bases from J, the junction contained 4 bases not matched to a gene. CDR3 size: 14 residues. The CDR3 spells CASSLGQRDSPLHF. In nucleotides, the CDR3 is TGTGCCAGCAGTTTGGGACAGAGGGATTCACCCCTCCACTTT.

This clonotype was found a few times. The V and J genes are TRBV6-1 and TRBJ1-1; no reliable D call. The CDR3 spans 13 residues. V lost 6 bases and J 7 bases, leaving 15 bases between the germline ends. Germline V gene data show CDR1 as MNHNS and CDR2 as SASEGT. The CDR3 DNA is TGTGCCAGCAGCTTTTCTGTGGAGGGTGAAGCTTTCTTT. It translates to CASSFSVEGEAFF.

A few counts support this clonotype. In DNA form, the CDR3 reads TGCAGCGTGGCAGTGACAGTCTCCTACGAGCAGTACTTC. Residues: CSVAVTVSYEQYF. The chain is built from TRBV29-1 and TRBJ2-7; possibly TRBD1 for D (5 bases). The CDR3 is made up of 13 amino acids. Germline lookup yields CDR1 SQVTM and CDR2 ANQGSEA. Trimming took off 6 bases at V and 0 bases at J, with 12 bases between the two ends.

This clonotype has just a few counts. This chain joins TRBV20-1 and TRBJ2-1, with 12 bases lining up with TRBD2. The CDR3 is 13 amino acids. Losses at the gene ends were 6 bases for V and 7 bases for J; bases not matched to a gene: 4. The germline V gene has CDR1 DFQATT and CDR2 SNEGSKA (reference sequence). Written as DNA, the CDR3 is TGCAGTGCCTCTAGCGGGAGGGCTAATGAGCAGTTCTTC. It yields the protein CSASSGRANEQFF.

There are a few counts of this clonotype. The chain employs TRBV9 and TRBJ2-3; D is unclear. The V end was cut by 0 bases, the J end by 2 bases, with 10 bases between. The germline CDR1 and CDR2 sequences are SGDLS and YYNGEE. The CDR3 runs 15 residues. In DNA, the CDR3 is TGTGCCAGCAGCGTAGCGGCACAGCACACAGATACGCAGTATTTT. Translation gives CASSVAAQHTDTQYF.

The rearrangement links TRBV6-1 to TRBJ2-2; D is possibly TRBD2 (5 bases). Trimming shortened V by 6 bases and J by 4 bases, and 18 bases separated the two germline ends. Germline CDR1 and CDR2: MNHNS and SASEGT. This CDR3 contains 16 residues. This CDR3 reads CASSALTTSVTGELFF. The CDR3 DNA reads as TGTGCCAGCAGCGCCTTGACTACCAGTGTCACCGGGGAGCTGTTTTTT.

This clonotype came up a few times. This chain joins TRBV5-1 and TRBJ1-1; 7 nucleotides line up with TRBD1. Looked up from germline, CDR1 is SGHRS and CDR2 is YFSETQ. The CDR3 has 17 amino acids. J gave up 5 bases and V 0 bases, and 13 bases lay outside the gene matches. The chain's CDR3 is CASSLASGQRLGTEAFF. In DNA, the CDR3 is TGCGCCAGCAGCTTGGCCTCGGGACAGCGGCTTGGAACTGAAGCTTTCTTT.

The chain recombines TRBV25-1 with TRBJ2-1; 9 bases match TRBD1. CDR1 and CDR2 from the germline V gene are MGHDK and SYGVNS. The V gene end was trimmed by 2 bases and the J gene end by 3 bases; junction bases not matched to a gene: 5. This CDR3 comprises 16 residues. The CDR3 DNA is TGTGCCAGCAGTGAACTCGGACAGGGGTACTACAATGAGCAGTTCTTC. Its translation is CASSELGQGYYNEQFF.

This clonotype showed up just a few times. The chain carries TRBV20-1 and TRBJ2-1; D ambiguous. V dropped 5 bases and J dropped 8 bases, with 10 bases sitting between them. This CDR3 is 11 amino acids long. CDR1 is DFQATT, CDR2 SNEGSKA, per germline (reference sequence). The CDR3 nucleotides are TGCAGTGCTTCTATAGGCGATGAGCAGTTCTTC. Protein: CSASIGDEQFF.

This clonotype occurred a few times. The V gene is TRBV10-3, the J gene TRBJ1-1; weak D call: TRBD1 (5 bases). Trimming cost V 6 bases and J 2 bases, with 10 bases left between them. The CDR3 is 13 residues long. Germline loops: CDR1 ENHRY, CDR2 SYGVKD. Here the CDR3 reads CAIRTGFNTEAFF. Here the CDR3 DNA reads TGTGCCATCAGAACAGGATTTAACACTGAAGCTTTCTTT.

This clonotype was seen only a few times. The rearrangement links TRBV12-3 or TRBV12-4 to TRBJ2-1; D is ambiguous. The CDR3 spans 13 residues. With 2 bases removed from V and 6 bases from J, the gap between germline ends came to 8 bases. The DNA for the CDR3 is TGTGCCAGCAGTTTAAGGAGCCCCAATGAGCAGTTCTTC. Translating it yields CASSLRSPNEQFF.

This clonotype was counted a few times. This rearrangement joins TRBV14 to TRBJ2-3; the match to TRBD2 covers 12 bases. V lost 3 bases, J lost 2 bases, and 6 bases stayed unmatched. The CDR3 spans 17 residues. In germline, CDR1 is SGHDN, CDR2 FVKESK. As DNA, the CDR3 is TGTGCCAGCAGCCACCTCGGACTAGCGGGGTACACAGATACGCAGTATTTT. It is translated as CASSHLGLAGYTDTQYF. Variable domain in full (rest from reference TRBV14 and TRBJ2-3): EAGVTQFPSHSVIEKGQTVTLRCDPISGHDNLYWYRRVMGKEIKFLLHFVKESKQDESGMPNNRFLAERTGGTYSTLKVQPAELEDSGVYFCASSHLGLAGYTDTQYFGPGTRLTVL.

This clonotype came up a few times. The chain uses TRBV6-2 or TRBV6-3 and TRBJ2-2, with D perhaps TRBD2 (5 bases). There are 15 residues in the CDR3. From germline, CDR1 is MNHEY and CDR2 SVGEGT. V was pared by 3 bases and J by 6 bases, with 14 bases between. CDR3 sequence reads: CASSYSRTRAGELFF. The CDR3 DNA sequence: TGTGCCAGCAGTTATTCTAGGACGCGGGCCGGGGAGCTGTTTTTT.

The V gene is TRBV3-1, the J gene TRBJ2-1; tentative D call: TRBD2 (6 bases). This CDR3 has 13 residues. The V gene lost 1 base and the J gene lost 13 bases, with 14 bases spanning the gap. Germline CDR1 is LGHDT and CDR2 is YNNKEL (reference sequence). CDR3 in amino acids: CASSQGWTDYQFF. The CDR3 DNA follows: TGTGCCAGCAGCCAAGGGTGGACGGACTACCAGTTCTTC.

V gene TRBV5-1 combines with J gene TRBJ1-1; a weak D match, TRBD1 (6 bases). Germline-derived CDR1 and CDR2 are SGHRS and YFSETQ. The germline V and J ends were trimmed by 5 bases and 1 base, with 12 bases remaining between them. The CDR3 is made up of 14 amino acids. This CDR3 reads CASRWTATNTEAFF. The CDR3 DNA is TGCGCCAGCAGGTGGACAGCCACGAACACTGAAGCTTTCTTT.